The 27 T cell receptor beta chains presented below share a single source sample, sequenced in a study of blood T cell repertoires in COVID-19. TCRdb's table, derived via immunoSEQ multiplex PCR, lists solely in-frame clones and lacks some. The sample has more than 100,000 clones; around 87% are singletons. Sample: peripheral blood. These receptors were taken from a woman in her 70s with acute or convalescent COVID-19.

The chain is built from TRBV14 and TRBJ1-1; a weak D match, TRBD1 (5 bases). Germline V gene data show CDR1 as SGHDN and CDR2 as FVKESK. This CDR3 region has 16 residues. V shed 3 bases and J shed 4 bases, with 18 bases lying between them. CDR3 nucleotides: TGTGCCAGCAGCCACAGAGGTCAGGGTTTTCTCACTGAAGCTTTCTTT. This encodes CASSHRGQGFLTEAFF.

The CDR3 is CASSLGRRTPTGELFF. In DNA form, the CDR3 reads TGTGCCAGCAGCTTAGGGAGGCGGACACCGACCGGGGAGCTGTTTTTT. This chain joins TRBV13 and TRBJ2-2; the D gene is possibly TRBD1 (5 bases). Between the trimmed V and J ends, which lost 0 bases and 5 bases, there was a span of 13 bases. This CDR3 spans 16 amino acids. Germline V gives CDR1 PRHDT, CDR2 FYEKMQ (reference sequence).

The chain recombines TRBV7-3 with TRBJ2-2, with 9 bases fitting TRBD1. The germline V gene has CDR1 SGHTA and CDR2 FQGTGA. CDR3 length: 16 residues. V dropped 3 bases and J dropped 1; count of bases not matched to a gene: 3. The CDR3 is CASSFPDRGNTGELFF. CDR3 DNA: TGTGCCAGCAGCTTTCCGGACAGGGGGAACACCGGGGAGCTGTTTTTT.

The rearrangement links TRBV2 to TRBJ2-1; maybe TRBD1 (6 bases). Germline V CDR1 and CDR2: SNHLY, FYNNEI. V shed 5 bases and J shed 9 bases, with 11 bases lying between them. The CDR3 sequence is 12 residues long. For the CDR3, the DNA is TGTGCCAGCAGTCCGGACAGTCTTGAGCAGTTCTTC. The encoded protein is CASSPDSLEQFF.

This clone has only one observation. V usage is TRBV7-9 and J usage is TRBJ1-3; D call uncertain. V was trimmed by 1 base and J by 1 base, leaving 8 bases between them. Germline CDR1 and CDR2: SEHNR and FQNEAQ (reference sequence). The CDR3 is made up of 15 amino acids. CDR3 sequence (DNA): TGTGCCAGCAGCTTAGGGAGGGTTTCTGGAAACACCATATATTTT. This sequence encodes CASSLGRVSGNTIYF.

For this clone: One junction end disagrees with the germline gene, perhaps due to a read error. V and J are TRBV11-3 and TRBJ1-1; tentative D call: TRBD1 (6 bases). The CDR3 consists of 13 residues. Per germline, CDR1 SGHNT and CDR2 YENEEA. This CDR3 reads CPTSRGAPTEAFF. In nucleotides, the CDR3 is TGCCCCACCAGCCGGGGGGCGCCTACTGAAGCTTTCTTT.

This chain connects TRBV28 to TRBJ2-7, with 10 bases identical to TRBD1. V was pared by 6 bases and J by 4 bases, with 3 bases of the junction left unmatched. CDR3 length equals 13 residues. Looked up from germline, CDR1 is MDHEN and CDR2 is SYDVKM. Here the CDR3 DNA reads TGTGCCAGCAGACGACAGGGGGCATACGAGCAGTACTTC. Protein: CASRRQGAYEQYF.

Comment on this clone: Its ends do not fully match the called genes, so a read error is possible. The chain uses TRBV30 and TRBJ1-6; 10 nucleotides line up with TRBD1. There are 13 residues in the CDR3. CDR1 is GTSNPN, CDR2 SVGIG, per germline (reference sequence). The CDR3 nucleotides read TGTGCCGGGAGCGGGGACAGGGGATCACCCCTCCACTTT. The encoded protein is CAGSGDRGSPLHF.

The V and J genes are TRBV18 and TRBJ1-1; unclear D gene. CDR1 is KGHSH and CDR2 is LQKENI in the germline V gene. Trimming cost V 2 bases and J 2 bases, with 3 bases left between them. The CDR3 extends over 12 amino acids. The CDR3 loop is CASSPLNTEAFF. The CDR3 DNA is TGTGCCAGCTCACCATTAAACACTGAAGCTTTCTTT. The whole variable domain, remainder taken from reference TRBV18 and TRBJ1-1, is NAGVMQNPRHLVRRRGQEARLRCSPMKGHSHVYWYRQLPEEGLKFMVYLQKENIIDESGMPKERFSAEFPKEGPSILRIQQVVRGDSAAYFCASSPLNTEAFFGQGTRLTVV.

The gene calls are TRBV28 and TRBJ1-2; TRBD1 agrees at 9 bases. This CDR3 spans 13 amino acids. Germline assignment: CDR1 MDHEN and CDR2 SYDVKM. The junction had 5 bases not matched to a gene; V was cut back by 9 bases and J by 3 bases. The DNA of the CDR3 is TGTGCCAGTGGACAGGGGCTTTACTATGGCTACACCTTC. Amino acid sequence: CASGQGLYYGYTF.

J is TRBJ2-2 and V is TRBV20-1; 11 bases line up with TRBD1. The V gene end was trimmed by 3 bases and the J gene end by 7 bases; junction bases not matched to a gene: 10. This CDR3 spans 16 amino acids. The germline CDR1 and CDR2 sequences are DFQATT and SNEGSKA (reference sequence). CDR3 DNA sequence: TGCAGTGCTAGTGGCGGACAGGGGGCGGGTATCGGGGAGCTGTTTTTT. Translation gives CSASGGQGAGIGELFF.

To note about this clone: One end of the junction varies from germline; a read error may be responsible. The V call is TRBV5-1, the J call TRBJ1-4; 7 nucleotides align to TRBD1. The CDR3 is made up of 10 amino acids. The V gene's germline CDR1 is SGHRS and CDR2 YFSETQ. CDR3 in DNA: TGCGCCAGCAGCGTCGGGACAGACCTTTTT. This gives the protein CASSVGTDLF.

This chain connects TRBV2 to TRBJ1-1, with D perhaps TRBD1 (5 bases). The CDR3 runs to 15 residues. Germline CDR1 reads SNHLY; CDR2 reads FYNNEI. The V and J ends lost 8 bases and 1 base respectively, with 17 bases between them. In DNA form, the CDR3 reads TGTGCCAGCGAAACCGACAGACGTTGGAACACTGAAGCTTTCTTT. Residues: CASETDRRWNTEAFF.

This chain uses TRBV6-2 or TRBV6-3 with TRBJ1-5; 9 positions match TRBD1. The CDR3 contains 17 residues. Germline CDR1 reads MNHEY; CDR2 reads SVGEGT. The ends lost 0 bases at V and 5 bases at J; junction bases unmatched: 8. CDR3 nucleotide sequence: TGTGCCAGCAGTTACTCGAACTTTGGGACAGGGTATCAGCCCCAGCATTTT. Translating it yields CASSYSNFGTGYQPQHF.

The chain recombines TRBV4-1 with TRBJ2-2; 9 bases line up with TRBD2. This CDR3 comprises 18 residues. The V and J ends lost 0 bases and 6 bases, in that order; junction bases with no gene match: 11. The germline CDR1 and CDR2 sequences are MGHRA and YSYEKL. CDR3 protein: CASSQDYVQRGVSGELFF. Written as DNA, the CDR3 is TGCGCCAGCAGCCAAGATTACGTCCAGCGGGGGGTTTCCGGGGAGCTGTTTTTT.

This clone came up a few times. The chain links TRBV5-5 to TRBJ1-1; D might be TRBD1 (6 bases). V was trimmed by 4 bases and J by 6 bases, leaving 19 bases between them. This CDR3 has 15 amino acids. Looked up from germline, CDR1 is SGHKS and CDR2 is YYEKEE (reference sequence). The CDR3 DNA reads TGTGCCAGCAGCCCCCTGGGACAAAGTTGGGCTGAAGCTTTCTTT. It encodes CASSPLGQSWAEAFF.

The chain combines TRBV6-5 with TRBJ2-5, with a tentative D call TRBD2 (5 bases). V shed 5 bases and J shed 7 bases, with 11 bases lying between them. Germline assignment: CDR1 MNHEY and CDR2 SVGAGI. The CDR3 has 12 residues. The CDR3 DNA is TGTGCCAGCAGTATGATAGGGAGGACCCAGTACTTC. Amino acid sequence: CASSMIGRTQYF.

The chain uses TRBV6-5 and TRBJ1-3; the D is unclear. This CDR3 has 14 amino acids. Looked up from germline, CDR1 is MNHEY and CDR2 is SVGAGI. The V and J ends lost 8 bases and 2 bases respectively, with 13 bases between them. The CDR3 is CASGAGGTGNTIYF. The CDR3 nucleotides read TGTGCCAGCGGAGCCGGAGGGACTGGAAACACCATATATTTT.

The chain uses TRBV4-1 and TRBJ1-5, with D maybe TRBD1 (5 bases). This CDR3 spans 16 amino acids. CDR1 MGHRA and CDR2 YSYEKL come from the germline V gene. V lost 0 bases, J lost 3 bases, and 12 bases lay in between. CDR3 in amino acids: CASSQERVGVNQPQHF. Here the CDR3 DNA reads TGCGCCAGCAGCCAAGAAAGGGTAGGGGTCAATCAGCCCCAGCATTTT.

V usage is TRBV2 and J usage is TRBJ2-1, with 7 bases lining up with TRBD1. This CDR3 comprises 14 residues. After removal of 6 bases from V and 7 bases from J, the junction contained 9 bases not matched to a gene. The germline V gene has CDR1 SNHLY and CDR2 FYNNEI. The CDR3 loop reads CASSLNTGVNEQFF. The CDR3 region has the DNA TGTGCCAGCAGCCTAAACACAGGGGTGAATGAGCAGTTCTTC. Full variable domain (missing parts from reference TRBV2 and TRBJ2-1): EPEVTQTPSHQVTQMGQEVILRCVPISNHLYFYWYRQILGQKVEFLVSFYNNEISEKSEIFDDQFSVERPDGSNFTLKIRSTKLEDSAMYFCASSLNTGVNEQFFGPGTRLTVL.

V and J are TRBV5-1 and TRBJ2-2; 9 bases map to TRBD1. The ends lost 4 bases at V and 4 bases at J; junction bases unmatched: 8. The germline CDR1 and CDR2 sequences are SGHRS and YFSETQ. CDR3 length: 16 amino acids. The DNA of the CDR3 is TGCGCCAGCAGCGAATACAGGGGGCTGAGCACCGGGGAGCTGTTTTTT. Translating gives CASSEYRGLSTGELFF.

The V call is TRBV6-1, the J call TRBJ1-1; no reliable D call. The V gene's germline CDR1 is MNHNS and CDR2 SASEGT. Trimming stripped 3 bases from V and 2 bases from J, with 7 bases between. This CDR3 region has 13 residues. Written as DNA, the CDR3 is TGTGCCAGCAGTGAGCAGAAAAACACTGAAGCTTTCTTT. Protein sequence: CASSEQKNTEAFF.

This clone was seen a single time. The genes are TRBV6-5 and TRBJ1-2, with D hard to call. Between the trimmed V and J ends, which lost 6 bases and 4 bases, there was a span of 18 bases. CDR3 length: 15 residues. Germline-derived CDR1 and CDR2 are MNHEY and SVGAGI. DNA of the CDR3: TGTGCCAGCAGCCGCGGAGCCGGCCCGGCCTATGGCTACACCTTC. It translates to CASSRGAGPAYGYTF.

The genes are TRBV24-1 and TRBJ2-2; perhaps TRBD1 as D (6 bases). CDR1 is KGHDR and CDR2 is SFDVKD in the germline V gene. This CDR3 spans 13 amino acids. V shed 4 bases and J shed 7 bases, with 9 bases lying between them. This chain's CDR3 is CATSEDSYGELFF. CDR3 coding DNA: TGTGCCACCAGTGAGGACAGTTACGGGGAGCTGTTTTTT.

The chain's CDR3 is CASSPGLGGGYEQYF. DNA for the CDR3: TGTGCCAGCTCCCCCGGGCTTGGCGGGGGATACGAGCAGTACTTC. This rearrangement joins TRBV18 to TRBJ2-7; 7 nucleotides agree with TRBD2. CDR3 length equals 15 residues. Germline-derived CDR1 and CDR2 are KGHSH and LQKENI. J gave up 4 bases and V 6 bases, and 12 bases lay outside the gene matches.

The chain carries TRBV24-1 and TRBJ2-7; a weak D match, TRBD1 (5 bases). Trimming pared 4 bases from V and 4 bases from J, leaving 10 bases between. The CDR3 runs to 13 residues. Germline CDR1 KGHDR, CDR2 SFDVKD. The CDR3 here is CATSDPRAYEQYF. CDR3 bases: TGTGCCACCAGTGACCCCAGGGCTTACGAGCAGTACTTC.

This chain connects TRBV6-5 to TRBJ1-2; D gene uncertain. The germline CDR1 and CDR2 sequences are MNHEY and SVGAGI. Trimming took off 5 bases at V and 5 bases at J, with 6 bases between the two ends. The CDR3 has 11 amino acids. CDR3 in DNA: TGTGCCAGCAGTCGGTCTTATGGCTACACCTTC. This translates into CASSRSYGYTF.